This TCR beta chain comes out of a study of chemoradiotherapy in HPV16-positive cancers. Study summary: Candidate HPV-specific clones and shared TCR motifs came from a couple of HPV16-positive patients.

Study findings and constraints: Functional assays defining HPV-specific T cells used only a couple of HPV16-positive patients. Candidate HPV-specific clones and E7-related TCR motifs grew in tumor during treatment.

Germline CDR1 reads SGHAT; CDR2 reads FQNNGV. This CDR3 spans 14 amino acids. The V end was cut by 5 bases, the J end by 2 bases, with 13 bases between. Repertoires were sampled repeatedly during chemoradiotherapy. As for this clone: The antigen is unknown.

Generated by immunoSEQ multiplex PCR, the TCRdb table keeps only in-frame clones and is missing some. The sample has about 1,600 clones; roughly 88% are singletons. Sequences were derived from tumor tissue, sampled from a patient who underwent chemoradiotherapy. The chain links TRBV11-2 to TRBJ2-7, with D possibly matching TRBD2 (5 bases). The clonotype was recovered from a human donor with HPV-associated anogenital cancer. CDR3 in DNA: TGTGCCAGCAGCCCCTTGGACTGGGCCTACGAGCAGTACTTC. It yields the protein CASSPLDWAYEQYF.